These 14 T cell receptor beta chains came from one sample sequenced in a study of blood T cells in healthy people across ages (dated by TCRdb to about 2015). Libraries were constructed by 5' RACE. TCRdb shows the sequencer as Illumina HiSeq 2500. A second PCR of about 6 to 12 cycles was performed with a sample-barcoded 5' primer and a J-beta primer mix. TCRdb took the public reads, trimmed them with fastp at Q25, ran MiXCR for clone calling and kept in-frame beta chains. Records with the same CDR3 protein are collapsed into one entry carrying the most frequent genes and DNA. Here the sample has more than 750,000 distinct CDR3 sequences; approximately 32% occur a single time. Roughly a tenth of the sample is in the top ten clones. These data are also associated with another study on T cells of mothers and their children.

The sample consisted of blood. The receptors were gathered from a woman in her thirties or forties in good health.

This chain connects TRBV29-1 to TRBJ2-1, with a weak D call TRBD2 (5 bases). The V end was cut by 4 bases, the J end by 5 bases, with 12 bases between. Germline CDR1 is SQVTM and CDR2 is ANQGSEA. The length of the CDR3 is 13 residues. DNA for the CDR3: TGCAGCGTTGGTAGGACTGTTAACAATGAGCAGTTCTTC. As protein: CSVGRTVNNEQFF.

This clonotype appeared a few times. V is TRBV28 and J is TRBJ2-5, with D maybe TRBD1 (5 bases). The CDR3 consists of 15 residues. Germline V lookup: CDR1 MDHEN, CDR2 SYDVKM. The germline V and J ends were trimmed by 5 bases and 4 bases, with 17 bases remaining between them. The CDR3 sequence is CASSRQGFLSETQYF. CDR3 nucleotide sequence: TGTGCCAGCAGTCGTCAGGGTTTTTTATCAGAGACCCAGTACTTC.

This clonotype occurred many times. The chain combines TRBV25-1 with TRBJ2-3; 7 nucleotides line up with TRBD2. V trimming: 7 bases; J trimming: 4 bases; junction bases outside the gene matches: 11. Germline V gene sequence: CDR1 MGHDK, CDR2 SYGVNS. CDR3 length: 15 amino acids. CDR3 in amino acids: CASKGGERHSDTQYF. The CDR3 DNA is TGTGCCAGCAAGGGAGGGGAACGACACTCAGATACGCAGTATTTT.

Notes on this clonotype: One base away lies a much larger clone, so this may be a sequencing read error. The J gene is TRBJ2-3, the V gene TRBV28; TRBD2 might be the D (7 bases). V gave up 6 bases and J gave up 4 bases, with 17 bases separating them. The germline CDR1 and CDR2 sequences are MDHEN and SYDVKM. The CDR3 extends over 15 amino acids. The CDR3 nucleotides read TGTGCCAGCAGAATGGCGGGGGCCGCCCCAGATACGCAGTATTTT. It codes for CASRMAGAAPDTQYF.

The gene calls are TRBV11-2 and TRBJ2-4; D call uncertain. Trimming removed 6 bases at V and 13 bases at J, with 13 bases between. Germline CDR1 is SGHAT and CDR2 is FQNNGV. The length of the CDR3 is 11 residues. CDR3 bases: TGTGCCAGCAGTCCCCAGGTGGGGCAGTACTTC. Protein sequence: CASSPQVGQYF.

This chain connects TRBV5-1 to TRBJ2-7; 7 bases are shared with TRBD2. CDR3 size: 14 residues. From germline, CDR1 is SGHRS and CDR2 YFSETQ. The trim removed 0 bases at V and 5 bases at J, leaving 5 bases unmatched. The CDR3 nucleotides read TGCGCCAGCAGCTTGGCTACGGGAGGCAACGAGCAGTACTTC. Encoded protein: CASSLATGGNEQYF.

This clonotype was counted a few times. The gene calls are TRBV27 and TRBJ2-1, with D possibly TRBD2 on 5 matching bases. Per germline, CDR1 MNHEY and CDR2 SMNVEV (reference sequence). The V end was cut by 4 bases, the J end by 0 bases, with 13 bases between. This CDR3 is 16 amino acids long. In DNA form, the CDR3 reads TGTGCCAGCAGTTGGGCTGTTCGGGGCTCCTACAATGAGCAGTTCTTC. Its translation: CASSWAVRGSYNEQFF.

This clonotype was counted between two and nine times. The gene calls are TRBV18 and TRBJ2-3; maybe TRBD1 (5 bases). Germline CDR1 is KGHSH and CDR2 is LQKENI. Trimming removed 3 bases from V and 1 base from J, with 11 bases in between. The CDR3 extends over 15 amino acids. CDR3 loop: CASSPVGAGTDTQYF. For the CDR3, the DNA is TGTGCCAGCTCACCCGTAGGGGCGGGCACAGATACGCAGTATTTT. Complete variable domain (other parts from reference TRBV18 and TRBJ2-3): NAGVMQNPRHLVRRRGQEARLRCSPMKGHSHVYWYRQLPEEGLKFMVYLQKENIIDESGMPKERFSAEFPKEGPSILRIQQVVRGDSAAYFCASSPVGAGTDTQYFGPGTRLTVL.

This clonotype has a single count. This rearrangement joins TRBV28 to TRBJ1-6; a weak D match, TRBD1 (5 bases). The CDR3 is made up of 15 amino acids. The germline gives CDR1 MDHEN, CDR2 SYDVKM. V lost 2 bases, J lost 4 bases, and 9 bases lay in between. This CDR3 reads CASSLPGLYNSPLHF. The CDR3, as DNA: TGTGCCAGCAGTTTACCGGGGCTTTATAATTCACCCCTCCACTTT.

A note on this clonotype: At one end, the junction sequence differs from germline, possibly due to a read error. The chain joins TRBV7-7 to TRBJ2-5; the D gene is possibly TRBD1 (6 bases). The CDR3 runs 14 residues. Germline CDR1 and CDR2: SSHAT and FNYEAQ (reference sequence). CDR3 loop: CASSRTGLQETQYF. The CDR3 coding sequence is TGTGCTAGCAGCCGTACAGGGCTCCAAGAGACCCAGTACTTC. The variable domain in full, completed from reference TRBV7-7 and TRBJ2-5, reads GAGVSQSPRYKVTKRGQDVTLRCDPISSHATLYWYQQALGQGPEFLTYFNYEAQPDKSGLPSDRFSAERPEGSISTLTIQRTEQRDSAMYRCASSRTGLQETQYFGPGTRLLVL.

This clonotype was observed a few times. V gene TRBV20-1 combines with J gene TRBJ1-1; no clear D. V was clipped by 0 bases and J by 9 bases, with 29 bases between them. Germline V gene sequence: CDR1 DFQATT, CDR2 SNEGSKA (reference sequence). The CDR3 has 18 residues. The CDR3: CSARERGLTRMLSGQAFF. The CDR3 nucleotides are TGCAGTGCTAGAGAACGTGGTCTCACGAGGATGTTAAGCGGACAAGCTTTCTTT.

At least ten counts were recorded for this clonotype. The chain couples TRBV18 to TRBJ2-5; 8 bases line up with TRBD1. CDR1 is KGHSH, CDR2 LQKENI, per germline. The CDR3 has 14 amino acids. J lost 8 bases, V lost 3 bases, and 8 bases had no gene match. Here the CDR3 reads CASSPGQGQGTQYF. For the CDR3, the DNA is TGTGCCAGCTCACCCGGACAGGGTCAAGGCACCCAGTACTTC. The whole variable domain, filled in from reference TRBV18 and TRBJ2-5, reads NAGVMQNPRHLVRRRGQEARLRCSPMKGHSHVYWYRQLPEEGLKFMVYLQKENIIDESGMPKERFSAEFPKEGPSILRIQQVVRGDSAAYFCASSPGQGQGTQYFGPGTRLLVL.

The CDR3 coding sequence is TGTGCCAGCAGCCAAGATCTCGACCTTGAGCAGTTCTTC. Translation: CASSQDLDLEQFF. V gene TRBV14 combines with J gene TRBJ2-1; D gene ambiguous. The CDR3 contains 13 residues. Looked up from germline, CDR1 is SGHDN and CDR2 is FVKESK. V dropped 0 bases and J dropped 9 bases, with 9 bases sitting between them.

The chain employs TRBV4-3 and TRBJ1-4, with TRBD1 as a possible D gene (6 bases). The CDR3 has 15 amino acids. Germline V gene data show CDR1 as LGHNA and CDR2 as YSLEER. The V gene lost 1 base and the J gene lost 7 bases, with 13 bases spanning the gap. Here the CDR3 DNA reads TGCGCCAGCAGCCAAGCAACAGGGATAACTGAAAAACTGTTTTTT. Encoded protein: CASSQATGITEKLFF.